These 20 T cell receptor beta chains originate from one sample sequenced in a study of T cells in Graves' hyperthyroidism and ophthalmopathy. Regions amplified from RNA transcripts were the TCR beta CDR3 regions. During a first-round RT-PCR of the TCR CDR3, the HTBI primer set was used. From the multiplex PCR reads, TCRdb called clonotypes with MiXCR, one entry per CDR3 protein. The data show about 520,000 distinct CDR3 sequences, around a quarter seen once. Sequencing was performed on blood. All receptors derive from a woman in her 30s with Graves' ophthalmopathy.

This clonotype was detected a few times. The chain carries TRBV4-1 and TRBJ2-7, with D possibly TRBD1 on 6 matching bases. V was cut by 11 bases and J by 0 bases, with 17 bases left in between. The CDR3 is 14 residues long. CDR1 and CDR2 from the germline V gene are MGHRA and YSYEKL. CDR3 sequence reads: CASALEDSSYEQYF. The DNA of the CDR3 is TGCGCCTCAGCCCTAGAGGACAGCTCCTACGAGCAGTACTTC.

This clonotype was seen ten or more times. V is TRBV7-2 and J is TRBJ1-5; the D is unclear. The V gene's germline CDR1 is SGHTA and CDR2 FQGNSA. The V gene lost 3 bases and the J gene lost 3 bases, with 12 bases spanning the gap. The CDR3 is 15 residues long. Written as DNA, the CDR3 is TGTGCCAGCAGCTTTACGGCCGGCCTCAATCAGCCCCAGCATTTT. Amino acids: CASSFTAGLNQPQHF.

This clonotype was seen more than once but under ten times. Since a much larger clone is just one base distant, this may be a read error. The chain links TRBV20-1 to TRBJ1-1; the D gene is possibly TRBD1 (6 bases). CDR1 DFQATT and CDR2 SNEGSKA come from the germline V gene (reference sequence). The CDR3 runs to 13 residues. This CDR3 is CSARDGRDTEACF. As DNA, the CDR3 is TGCAGTGCTAGAGATGGCAGGGACACTGAAGCTTGCTTT.

This clonotype was seen many times. This chain uses TRBV29-1 with TRBJ1-3; 9 nucleotides line up with TRBD1. CDR1 and CDR2 (germline): SQVTM, ANQGSEA. The CDR3 has 14 residues. V was pared by 6 bases and J by 1 base, with 4 bases of the junction left unmatched. CDR3 nucleotide sequence: TGCAGCGTGGACAGGGGCCTTTCTGGAAACACCATATATTTT. Protein: CSVDRGLSGNTIYF.

This clonotype was seen ten or more times. In DNA form, the CDR3 reads TGTGCCAGCAGCCACCCCCCCGAGGGGAACACTGAAGCTTTCTTT. Translating gives CASSHPPEGNTEAFF. This chain joins TRBV3-1 and TRBJ1-1; D not certain. The ends were cut back, 3 bases at V and 1 base at J, with 12 bases in the middle. CDR3 size: 15 residues. Germline CDR1 reads LGHDT; CDR2 reads YNNKEL (reference sequence).

This clonotype turned up a few times. The V gene is TRBV6-2 or TRBV6-3, the J gene TRBJ1-5, with 9 positions matching TRBD1. The trim removed 5 bases at V and 7 bases at J, leaving 9 bases unmatched. CDR3 length: 15 residues. The germline gives CDR1 MNHEY, CDR2 SVGEGT. The CDR3 protein is CASSDRTGAKQPQHF. The CDR3 DNA reads as TGTGCCAGCAGTGACAGGACAGGGGCAAAACAGCCCCAGCATTTT.

At least ten counts were recorded for this clonotype. The chain links TRBV2 to TRBJ2-3; weak D call: TRBD1 (6 bases). The V end lost 5 bases, the J end lost 3 bases, and 12 bases lay between the germline ends. Germline V gene data show CDR1 as SNHLY and CDR2 as FYNNEI. The CDR3 has 14 residues. The CDR3 DNA reads TGTGCCAGCAGTCCACAGGGTTTAACAGATACGCAGTATTTT. This sequence encodes CASSPQGLTDTQYF. The complete variable domain, with remaining parts taken from reference TRBV2 and TRBJ2-3, reads EPEVTQTPSHQVTQMGQEVILRCVPISNHLYFYWYRQILGQKVEFLVSFYNNEISEKSEIFDDQFSVERPDGSNFTLKIRSTKLEDSAMYFCASSPQGLTDTQYFGPGTRLTVL.

This clonotype showed up many times. The gene calls are TRBV28 and TRBJ2-7; possibly TRBD1 or TRBD2 for D (5 bases each). The CDR3 length is 15 residues. CDR1 is MDHEN, CDR2 SYDVKM, per germline. V was trimmed by 6 bases and J by 1 base, leaving 16 bases between them. The CDR3 nucleotides read TGTGCCAGCAGCGCCCTGATTGGGGGATCCTACGAGCAGTACTTC. Encoded protein: CASSALIGGSYEQYF.

The CDR3 DNA is TGTGCCAGCAACCTTTTGCGGTCCACTGAAGCTTTCTTT. Translating it yields CASNLLRSTEAFF. This chain joins TRBV6-2 or TRBV6-3 and TRBJ1-1; D remains ambiguous. Germline assignment: CDR1 MNHEY and CDR2 SVGEGT. V lost 7 bases, J lost 4 bases, and 13 bases lay in between. This CDR3 contains 13 residues.

Ten or more counts support this clonotype. The chain is built from TRBV5-1 and TRBJ2-5, with no clear D. The length of the CDR3 is 14 residues. Germline-derived CDR1 and CDR2 are SGHRS and YFSETQ. V dropped 6 bases and J dropped 1 base, with 13 bases sitting between them. The CDR3 region is CASTFYSTQETQYF. The CDR3 nucleotides read TGCGCCAGCACATTTTACAGCACCCAAGAGACCCAGTACTTC.

This clonotype was counted at least ten times. V and J are TRBV19 and TRBJ2-5; TRBD2 is a possible D gene (6 bases). Germline CDR1 is LNHDA and CDR2 is SQIVND (reference sequence). CDR3 length: 13 residues. Trimming left V 7 bases short and J 4 bases short, with 13 bases between. The chain's CDR3 is CASNGRRGETQYF. The CDR3 DNA is TGTGCCAGTAATGGGAGGCGCGGAGAGACCCAGTACTTC.

This clonotype was seen ten or more times. The J gene is TRBJ1-1, the V gene TRBV11-2, with D possibly matching TRBD1 (5 bases). The CDR3 is 14 amino acids. V shed 0 bases and J shed 4 bases, with 9 bases lying between them. The germline V gene encodes CDR1 SGHAT and CDR2 FQNNGV. In DNA form, the CDR3 reads TGTGCCAGCAGCTTAGAGTTTGGGGGCACTGAAGCTTTCTTT. Translated: CASSLEFGGTEAFF.

V is TRBV12-3 or TRBV12-4 and J is TRBJ1-2; D perhaps matches TRBD1 (6 bases). The V gene lost 3 bases and the J gene lost 7 bases, with 12 bases spanning the gap. The CDR3 has 13 residues. CDR3 region: CASSFGGAAGYTF. The CDR3, as DNA: TGTGCCAGCAGTTTTGGGGGGGCGGCTGGCTACACCTTC.

This clonotype was detected only once. The chain employs TRBV29-1 and TRBJ2-7, with 9 bases matching TRBD2. The V segment lost 1 base and the J segment 1 base; nucleotides outside the gene matches: 8. The CDR3 runs to 16 residues. Germline V gene sequence: CDR1 SQVTM, CDR2 ANQGSEA. The CDR3 loop reads CSVEGIAGAHSYEQYF. The CDR3 DNA sequence: TGCAGCGTTGAAGGAATAGCGGGAGCTCATTCCTACGAGCAGTACTTC.

The rearrangement uses TRBV10-3 and TRBJ2-7; D perhaps matches TRBD2 (6 bases). V shed 2 bases and J shed 6 bases, with 20 bases lying between them. CDR1 and CDR2 (germline): ENHRY, SYGVKD. The CDR3 loop spans 16 amino acids. The CDR3, as DNA: TGTGCCATCAGTGAGGCCGGGTCTTCCATGGGGGGCGAGCAGTACTTC. It translates to CAISEAGSSMGGEQYF.

In this sample, this clonotype turned up many times. The J gene is TRBJ2-5, the V gene TRBV7-2; D is undetermined. CDR3 size: 13 residues. The V end lost 3 bases, the J end lost 1 base, and 6 bases lay between the germline ends. Germline-derived CDR1 and CDR2 are SGHTA and FQGNSA. The CDR3 loop reads CASSFEVQETQYF. CDR3 nucleotide sequence: TGTGCCAGCAGCTTCGAGGTCCAAGAGACCCAGTACTTC.

There are a few counts of this clonotype. This chain joins TRBV6-5 and TRBJ2-4, with D hard to call. The CDR3 consists of 13 residues. V was cut by 0 bases and J by 5 bases, with 5 bases left in between. Germline V CDR1 and CDR2: MNHEY, SVGAGI. CDR3 in amino acids: CASSYSGENIQYF. The DNA of the CDR3 is TGTGCCAGCAGTTACTCAGGTGAAAACATTCAGTACTTC.

This chain joins TRBV6-2 or TRBV6-3 and TRBJ2-7; 9 positions agree with TRBD1. J gave up 3 bases and V 2 bases, and 8 bases lay outside the gene matches. This CDR3 is 16 amino acids long. The germline CDR1 and CDR2 sequences are MNHEY and SVGEGT. Written as DNA, the CDR3 is TGTGCCAGCAGTTACACGTCCGGGACAGGGTTCTACGAGCAGTACTTC. Translating gives CASSYTSGTGFYEQYF.

At least ten counts were recorded for this clonotype. The chain is built from TRBV12-5 and TRBJ2-7; D call uncertain. The CDR3 length is 14 residues. V lost 7 bases to trimming and J lost 2 bases, with 15 bases between them. Germline-derived CDR1 and CDR2 are LGHNT and FRNRAP. CDR3 DNA: TGTGCTAGTGCCCCTGATACGGGCCCCTACGAGCAGTACTTC. Its translation is CASAPDTGPYEQYF.

This clonotype was seen a few times. J is TRBJ1-1 and V is TRBV2, with D tentatively TRBD1 (5 bases). V shed 6 bases and J shed 1 base, with 18 bases lying between them. This CDR3 is built from 16 residues. Germline CDR1 SNHLY, CDR2 FYNNEI. The CDR3 nucleotides read TGTGCCAGCAGCCTCCGATCCGGGACCGCGAACACTGAAGCTTTCTTT. Its protein product is CASSLRSGTANTEAFF.